This T cell receptor (beta chain) was profiled in a study of regulatory T cells in long-lasting Graves disease. Time point here: newly diagnosed GD, antithyroid drugs for less than 3 months. RNA from PBMCs was the source of the TCR library. Study-level results: Persistent disease exhibited a predilection for TRBV28, TRBJ1-2 and TRBJ2-5.

This clonotype has a count of ten or more. Its target is unknown. iRepertoire HTBI primers and Arm-PCR of CDR3 regions built TCR beta libraries. Each CDR3 protein is one row after TCRdb ran MiXCR on the multiplex PCR reads. The sample includes some 410,000 distinct CDR3 sequences, about a sixth seen only once; the top ten take roughly a tenth. V shed 7 bases and J shed 1 base, with 14 bases lying between them. The V gene's germline CDR1 is MDHEN and CDR2 SYDVKM. There are 15 residues in the CDR3. A further study also used this sample, focusing on T cells in Graves' hyperthyroidism and ophthalmopathy. This second report adds: Graves' hyperthyroidism was deemed stable given no ophthalmopathy progression within 18 months. Among thyroid clonotypes expanded above 0.001, most also appeared in blood.

This sequence was found in a woman in her thirties with Graves disease. The V gene is TRBV28, the J gene TRBJ1-5; D perhaps matches TRBD1 (5 bases). Sequencing used peripheral blood mononuclear cells (PBMCs), obtained at new diagnosis, from a patient treated with antithyroid drugs. DNA for the CDR3: TGTGCCAGCAACTTGGGGGGACGGAGCAATCAGCCCCAGCATTTT. Its protein product is CASNLGGRSNQPQHF.